The T cell receptor (beta chain) under discussion was sequenced for a study of T cell changes during pregnancy in multiple sclerosis. Method: immunoSEQ multiplex PCR; TCRdb's copy keeps in-frame clones and lacks some. The sample comprises around 40,000 clones, roughly nine tenths of which are singletons, and roughly 5% rests with the top ten. The CDR3 is made up of 13 amino acids. Germline CDR1 and CDR2: SGHRS and YFSETQ. V was pared by 2 bases and J by 10 bases, with 14 bases between. This rearrangement joins TRBV5-1 to TRBJ2-3, with D tentatively TRBD1 (6 bases). The sequencing used CD8+ T cells from peripheral blood mononuclear cells, collected in the third trimester of pregnancy. The receptor was isolated from a female donor with multiple sclerosis, enrolled in a pregnancy study. The CDR3 region is CASSFISGAAQYF. The CDR3 nucleotides are TGCGCCAGCAGCTTCATCTCAGGGGCGGCGCAGTATTTT.